The 28 T cell receptor beta chains reported below all come from one sample, sequenced in a study of Graves' ophthalmopathy and Graves' hyperthyroidism. RNA served as the template for amplifying TCR beta CDR3 regions. Following a first-round RT-PCR that used HTBI primers, a second-round multiplex PCR was carried out. From the multiplex PCR reads, TCRdb called clonotypes with MiXCR, one entry per CDR3 protein. The sample includes approximately 160,000 distinct CDR3 sequences, approximately 40% of them seen just once. Sequencing input: peripheral blood. The receptor source for this set is a woman aged 40-49 years with Graves' ophthalmopathy.

The CDR3 here is CSARDLFLGYTF. In DNA form, the CDR3 reads TGCAGTGCTAGAGATCTCTTTTTAGGCTACACCTTC. The V gene is TRBV20-1, the J gene TRBJ1-2; D uncertain. CDR3 size: 12 residues. The germline V and J ends were trimmed by 0 bases and 8 bases, with 10 bases remaining between them. The V gene's germline CDR1 is DFQATT and CDR2 SNEGSKA (reference sequence).

The chain employs TRBV28 and TRBJ1-2; D remains unclear. V lost 6 bases, J lost 4 bases, and 9 bases lay in between. CDR3 length: 12 amino acids. Germline V gene data show CDR1 as MDHEN and CDR2 as SYDVKM. The CDR3 sequence is CASRWGTYGYTF. For the CDR3, the DNA is TGTGCCAGCAGGTGGGGTACCTATGGCTACACCTTC.

There are a few counts of this clonotype. The rearrangement links TRBV11-2 to TRBJ2-7; D may correspond to TRBD1 or TRBD2 (6 bases each). This CDR3 spans 15 amino acids. V was trimmed by 1 base and J by 3 bases, leaving 13 bases between them. Germline V gene lookup returns CDR1 SGHAT and CDR2 FQNNGV. DNA of the CDR3: TGTGCCAGCAGCTTAGGGGGGGCAGACCTCTACGAGCAGTACTTC. Amino acid sequence: CASSLGGADLYEQYF.

This clonotype has at least ten counts. This chain uses TRBV20-1 with TRBJ2-5; D assignment may be TRBD1 or TRBD2 (5 bases each). CDR1 is DFQATT and CDR2 is SNEGSKA in the germline V gene (reference sequence). CDR3 length: 13 amino acids. Trimming removed 7 bases from V and 9 bases from J, with 21 bases in between. As DNA, the CDR3 is TGCAGTGTCGAGCTGGGACCCCTCTTTTCCCAGTACTTC. Translating gives CSVELGPLFSQYF.

In its sample, this clonotype was seen many times. The genes are TRBV18 and TRBJ2-7; the match to TRBD1 covers 7 bases. Germline assignment: CDR1 KGHSH and CDR2 LQKENI. There are 13 residues in the CDR3. Trimming at V came to 3 bases and at J to 6 bases, leaving 5 bases not matched to a gene. The CDR3 nucleotides are TGTGCCAGCTCACCGGGACAGAGGGGCGAGCAGTACTTC. Amino acids: CASSPGQRGEQYF.

The sample holds many counts of this clonotype. V usage is TRBV27 and J usage is TRBJ1-6, with TRBD1 as a possible D gene (6 bases). Germline CDR1 is MNHEY and CDR2 is SMNVEV (reference sequence). The V gene lost 5 bases and the J gene lost 8 bases, with 10 bases spanning the gap. This CDR3 is built from 13 residues. The CDR3 sequence is CASSPRTDSPLHF. The DNA of the CDR3 is TGTGCCAGCAGTCCCCGGACAGATTCACCCCTCCACTTT.

The rearrangement links TRBV20-1 to TRBJ1-5; 9 positions agree with TRBD1. The germline gives CDR1 DFQATT, CDR2 SNEGSKA (reference sequence). The CDR3 length is 18 residues. Losses at the gene ends were 3 bases for V and 3 bases for J; bases not matched to a gene: 15. The CDR3 here is CSARSRDRASGVNQPQHF. The CDR3 nucleotides are TGCAGTGCTAGGTCGCGGGACAGGGCGTCAGGAGTCAATCAGCCCCAGCATTTT.

This clonotype was observed many times. The chain is built from TRBV11-1 and TRBJ1-2, with TRBD1 matching over 7 bases. The CDR3 loop spans 15 amino acids. CDR1 and CDR2 from the germline V gene are SGHAT and FQDESV (reference sequence). Trimming took 5 bases from V and 4 from J; bases not matched to a gene: 10. The CDR3 protein is CASSLTEGASYGYTF. CDR3 coding DNA: TGTGCCAGCAGCCTAACAGAGGGGGCCAGCTATGGCTACACCTTC.

This clonotype appeared many times. The rearrangement joins TRBV27 to TRBJ1-5, with 7 nucleotides matching TRBD1. CDR3 length: 18 residues. J gave up 3 bases and V 2 bases, and 13 bases lay outside the gene matches. Germline assignment: CDR1 MNHEY and CDR2 SMNVEV (reference sequence). CDR3 sequence reads: CASSLAATGAKFNQPQHF. The CDR3 nucleotides read TGTGCCAGCAGTTTAGCGGCCACAGGGGCCAAATTCAATCAGCCCCAGCATTTT.

This clonotype was seen more than once but under ten times. The V gene is TRBV12-3 or TRBV12-4, the J gene TRBJ2-4; the match to TRBD1 covers 7 bases. This CDR3 is 17 amino acids long. V was pared by 6 bases and J by 7 bases, with 18 bases of the junction left unmatched. The CDR3 loop is CASSLRQGVIGVNIQYF. CDR3 sequence (DNA): TGTGCCAGCAGCCTTAGACAGGGAGTAATTGGGGTTAACATTCAGTACTTC.

The rearrangement links TRBV7-2 to TRBJ1-1; 8 nucleotides align to TRBD1. CDR3 size: 19 residues. CDR1 and CDR2 (germline): SGHTA, FQGNSA. V gave up 2 bases and J gave up 4 bases; unmatched junction bases: 18. The CDR3 loop reads CASSLSAVGQEFRGTEAFF. DNA of the CDR3: TGTGCCAGCAGCTTATCGGCAGTGGGACAGGAGTTCAGGGGCACTGAAGCTTTCTTT.

This clonotype was seen ten or more times. The chain has TRBV6-1 and TRBJ2-7; a possible D gene is TRBD1 (6 bases). V was shortened by 6 bases and J by 4 bases, with 10 bases between the two germline ends. Germline CDR1 and CDR2: MNHNS and SASEGT. The length of the CDR3 is 12 residues. CDR3: CASRDSNYEQYF. As DNA, the CDR3 is TGTGCCAGCAGGGACAGTAATTACGAGCAGTACTTC.

J is TRBJ1-1 and V is TRBV6-1; 7 bases align to TRBD1. V lost 4 bases, J lost 4 bases, and 6 bases stayed unmatched. This CDR3 has 14 residues. The germline V gene has CDR1 MNHNS and CDR2 SASEGT. CDR3 amino acids: CASSAGQLSTEAFF. CDR3 in DNA: TGTGCCAGCAGTGCGGGACAGCTGAGCACTGAAGCTTTCTTT.

Here the CDR3 DNA reads TGTGCCAGCAGTTACGGTCAGGGAGGATCACCCCTCCACTTT. This gives the protein CASSYGQGGSPLHF. The V call is TRBV6-5, the J call TRBJ1-6, with D possibly matching TRBD1 (5 bases). Germline V gives CDR1 MNHEY, CDR2 SVGAGI. The CDR3 runs to 14 residues. V dropped 2 bases and J dropped 10 bases, with 12 bases sitting between them.

The chain couples TRBV12-3 or TRBV12-4 to TRBJ1-1; D might be TRBD1 (5 bases). There are 11 residues in the CDR3. Between the trimmed V and J ends, which lost 6 bases and 8 bases, there was a span of 10 bases. CDR3: CASRIKGEAFF. CDR3 in DNA: TGTGCCAGCAGAATAAAGGGGGAAGCTTTCTTT.

This chain connects TRBV6-5 to TRBJ2-2; D is unclear. Trimming removed 2 bases from V and 1 base from J, with 5 bases in between. Germline CDR1 reads MNHEY; CDR2 reads SVGAGI. The CDR3 length is 14 residues. The CDR3 protein is CASSYIENTGELFF. As DNA, the CDR3 is TGTGCCAGCAGTTACATCGAGAACACCGGGGAGCTGTTTTTT.

This chain's CDR3 is CASSYRTSGRALNIQYF. In DNA, the CDR3 is TGTGCCAGCAGTTACCGGACTAGCGGGAGGGCCTTAAACATTCAGTACTTC. The chain joins TRBV6-5 to TRBJ2-4, with 15 bases matching TRBD2. CDR3 length equals 17 residues. V lost 2 bases and J lost 6; bases outside the gene matches: 5. CDR1 is MNHEY and CDR2 is SVGAGI in the germline V gene.

This clonotype was counted a single time. The V and J genes are TRBV7-8 and TRBJ2-2; D gene uncertain. V gave up 6 bases and J gave up 0 bases, with 11 bases separating them. The germline V gene encodes CDR1 SGHVS and CDR2 FQNEAQ. This CDR3 is 15 amino acids long. In DNA, the CDR3 is TGTGCCAGCAGTTCCCCCCCATCGAACACCGGGGAGCTGTTTTTT. Protein sequence: CASSSPPSNTGELFF.

This clonotype was seen many times. The genes are TRBV28 and TRBJ1-1; D call uncertain. The CDR3 totals 14 residues. Per the germline V gene, CDR1 is MDHEN and CDR2 is SYDVKM. The V gene lost 2 bases and the J gene lost 4 bases, with 11 bases spanning the gap. The CDR3 nucleotides read TGTGCCAGCAGTTTAGCCCTGGAGGGCACTGAAGCTTTCTTT. Its protein is CASSLALEGTEAFF.

The rearrangement links TRBV28 to TRBJ2-7, with unresolved D. The length of the CDR3 is 15 residues. Germline values: CDR1 MDHEN, CDR2 SYDVKM. Trimming took 8 bases from V and 0 from J, leaving 17 bases between them. In nucleotides, the CDR3 is TGTGCCAGCTGCTCACGACGATCCGGCTCCTACGAGCAGTACTTC. The encoded protein is CASCSRRSGSYEQYF.

The chain combines TRBV7-8 with TRBJ2-5, with D maybe TRBD2 (5 bases). The CDR3 has 15 residues. V lost 3 bases and J lost 4, with 15 bases in between. Germline V gene data show CDR1 as SGHVS and CDR2 as FQNEAQ. CDR3 sequence (DNA): TGTGCCAGCAGCTTCAGACTGCAGCGGTTAGAGACCCAGTACTTC. It specifies CASSFRLQRLETQYF.

This clonotype was seen many times. J is TRBJ2-5 and V is TRBV6-2 or TRBV6-3, with 7 positions matching TRBD1. Germline V gene lookup returns CDR1 MNHEY and CDR2 SVGEGT. V was clipped by 2 bases and J by 4 bases; unmatched bases: 7. The CDR3 covers 15 residues. The CDR3 sequence is CASSYPKTGRETQYF. The CDR3 bases are TGTGCCAGCAGTTACCCCAAGACAGGGCGAGAGACCCAGTACTTC.

This clonotype was recorded at least ten times. The V call is TRBV6-5, the J call TRBJ1-5; 9 bases align to TRBD1. Trimming took 7 bases from V and 6 from J; bases not matched to a gene: 7. Germline lookup yields CDR1 MNHEY and CDR2 SVGAGI. The CDR3 is 14 amino acids. Here the CDR3 reads CASNPTGGGQPQHF. CDR3 nucleotides: TGTGCCAGCAACCCGACAGGGGGAGGTCAGCCCCAGCATTTT.

The chain is built from TRBV19 and TRBJ1-1; D uncertain. Trimming took 7 bases from V and 3 from J, leaving 18 bases between them. Germline V CDR1 and CDR2: LNHDA, SQIVND (reference sequence). The CDR3 spans 15 residues. The DNA of the CDR3 is TGTGCCAGTATTAGATCCGGGGTGTTGGACACTGAAGCTTTCTTT. It encodes CASIRSGVLDTEAFF.

J is TRBJ1-5 and V is TRBV19; tentative D call: TRBD1 (6 bases). CDR3 length: 16 residues. Per germline, CDR1 LNHDA and CDR2 SQIVND (reference sequence). V gave up 6 bases and J gave up 5 bases, with 20 bases separating them. CDR3 nucleotide sequence: TGTGCCAGTAGGGGAGTCAGGGGAAAGTCGGATCAGCCCCAGCATTTT. Amino acid sequence: CASRGVRGKSDQPQHF.

Ten or more counts support this clonotype. The CDR3 sequence is CASSPRAQLDNSPLHF. DNA of the CDR3: TGTGCCAGCTCACCTAGGGCGCAGTTGGATAATTCACCCCTCCACTTT. The chain carries TRBV18 and TRBJ1-6; no clear D. Looked up from germline, CDR1 is KGHSH and CDR2 is LQKENI. Trimming removed 3 bases from V and 5 bases from J, with 14 bases in between. This CDR3 has 16 amino acids.

The V and J genes are TRBV6-2 or TRBV6-3 and TRBJ1-2, with no clear D. This CDR3 spans 13 amino acids. Germline V CDR1 and CDR2: MNHEY, SVGEGT. The V end lost 8 bases, the J end lost 4 bases, and 14 bases lay between the germline ends. CDR3 sequence reads: CASRTSRGYGYTF. As DNA, the CDR3 is TGTGCCAGCCGGACTTCCCGGGGCTATGGCTACACCTTC.

The gene calls are TRBV28 and TRBJ1-5; 10 bases map to TRBD1. J lost 6 bases, V lost 5 bases, and 10 bases had no gene match. The CDR3 consists of 16 residues. CDR1 is MDHEN, CDR2 SYDVKM, per germline. The CDR3 DNA sequence: TGTGCCAGCAGTCCTAGACAGGGGGCGTACGGTCAGCCCCAGCATTTT. This encodes CASSPRQGAYGQPQHF. Drawing the rest from reference TRBV28 and TRBJ1-5, the complete variable domain is DVKVTQSSRYLVKRTGEKVFLECVQDMDHENMFWYRQDPGLGLRLIYFSYDVKMKEKGDIPEGYSVSREKKERFSLILESASTNQTSMYLCASSPRQGAYGQPQHFGDGTRLSIL.